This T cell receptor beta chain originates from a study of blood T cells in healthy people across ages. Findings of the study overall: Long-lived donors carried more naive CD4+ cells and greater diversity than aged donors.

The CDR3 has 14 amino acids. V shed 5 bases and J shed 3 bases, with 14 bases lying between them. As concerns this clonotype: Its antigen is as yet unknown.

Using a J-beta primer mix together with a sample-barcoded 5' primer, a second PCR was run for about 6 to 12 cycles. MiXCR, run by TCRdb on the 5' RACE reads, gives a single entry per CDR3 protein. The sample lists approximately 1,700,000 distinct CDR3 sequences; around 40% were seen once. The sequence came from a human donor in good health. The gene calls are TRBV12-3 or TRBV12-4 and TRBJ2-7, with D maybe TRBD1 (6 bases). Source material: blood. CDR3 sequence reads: CASSPGHIGYEQYF. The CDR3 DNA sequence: TGTGCCAGCAGTCCGGGACATATAGGCTACGAGCAGTACTTC.